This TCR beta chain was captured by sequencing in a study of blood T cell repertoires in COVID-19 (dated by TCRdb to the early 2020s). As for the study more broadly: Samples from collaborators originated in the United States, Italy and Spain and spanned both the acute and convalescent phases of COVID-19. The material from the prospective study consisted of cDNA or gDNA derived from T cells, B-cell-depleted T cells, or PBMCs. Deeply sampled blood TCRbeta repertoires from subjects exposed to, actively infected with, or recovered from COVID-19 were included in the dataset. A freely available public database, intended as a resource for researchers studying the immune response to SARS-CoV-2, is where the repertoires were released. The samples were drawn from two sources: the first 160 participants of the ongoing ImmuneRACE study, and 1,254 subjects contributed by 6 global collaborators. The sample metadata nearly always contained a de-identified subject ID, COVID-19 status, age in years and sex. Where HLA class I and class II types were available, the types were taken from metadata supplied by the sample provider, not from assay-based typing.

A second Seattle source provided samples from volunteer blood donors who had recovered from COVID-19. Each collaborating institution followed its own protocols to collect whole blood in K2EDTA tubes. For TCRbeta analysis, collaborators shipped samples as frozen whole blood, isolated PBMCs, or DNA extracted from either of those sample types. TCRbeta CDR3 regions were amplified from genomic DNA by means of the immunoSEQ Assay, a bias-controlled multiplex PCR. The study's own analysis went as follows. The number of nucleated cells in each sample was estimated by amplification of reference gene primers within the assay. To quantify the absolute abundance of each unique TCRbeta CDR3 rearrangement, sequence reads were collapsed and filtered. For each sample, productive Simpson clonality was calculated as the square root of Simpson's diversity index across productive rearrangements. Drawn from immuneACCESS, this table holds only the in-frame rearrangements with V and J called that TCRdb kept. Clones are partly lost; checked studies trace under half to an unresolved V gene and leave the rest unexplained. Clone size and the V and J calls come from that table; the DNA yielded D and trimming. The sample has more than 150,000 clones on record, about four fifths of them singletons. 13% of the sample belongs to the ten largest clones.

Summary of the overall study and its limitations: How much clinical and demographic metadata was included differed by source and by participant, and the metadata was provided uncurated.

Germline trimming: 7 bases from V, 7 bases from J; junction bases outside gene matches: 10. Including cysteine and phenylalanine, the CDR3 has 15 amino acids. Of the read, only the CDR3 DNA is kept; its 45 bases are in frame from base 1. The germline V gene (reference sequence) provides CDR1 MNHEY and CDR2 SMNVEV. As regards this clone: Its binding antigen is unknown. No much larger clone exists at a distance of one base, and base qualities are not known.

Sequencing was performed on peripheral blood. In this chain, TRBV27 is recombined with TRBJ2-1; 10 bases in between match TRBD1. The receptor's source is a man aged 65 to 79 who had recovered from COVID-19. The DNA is TGTGCCAGCAACAAAGCCGGACAGGGGGTGAATGAGCAGTTCTTC. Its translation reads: CASNKAGQGVNEQFF.